Following are 13 T cell receptor beta chains from one sample sequenced in a study of blood T cell repertoires in COVID-19. The repertoire was sequenced with immunoSEQ multiplex PCR; TCRdb's copy has only in-frame clones and lacks some. The table has about 310,000 clones, around 87% seen once. Sequencing used peripheral blood. These receptors originate from a woman in her forties or fifties who had recovered from COVID-19.

CDR3 region: CASSHSYSGRAGETQYF. CDR3 in DNA: TGCGCCAGCAGCCATTCATATAGCGGGAGGGCCGGGGAGACCCAGTACTTC. The J gene is TRBJ2-5, the V gene TRBV4-3; TRBD2 agrees at 11 bases. Germline trimming cut 3 bases from V and 5 bases from J; bases unmatched to any gene: 11. The CDR3 is 17 amino acids. From germline, CDR1 is LGHNA and CDR2 YSLEER.

The chain recombines TRBV29-1 with TRBJ1-1; 10 bases are a match to TRBD1. This CDR3 has 13 residues. Trimming at V came to 3 bases and at J to 6 bases, leaving 4 bases not matched to a gene. The V gene's germline CDR1 is SQVTM and CDR2 ANQGSEA. CDR3 bases: TGCAGCGTTGAGGACAGGGGGGTGGCTGAAGCTTTCTTT. Its protein is CSVEDRGVAEAFF.

This chain uses TRBV30 with TRBJ1-4; 8 nucleotides align to TRBD1. Trimming removed 4 bases from V and 5 bases from J; junction bases left unmatched: 3. This CDR3 has 13 residues. CDR1 and CDR2 from the germline V gene are GTSNPN and SVGIG (reference sequence). The CDR3, as DNA: TGTGCCTGGAAGACAGGGGCAAATGAAAAACTGTTTTTT. This translates into CAWKTGANEKLFF.

The J gene is TRBJ2-7, the V gene TRBV24-1, with TRBD2 identical over 14 bases. Germline V gene lookup returns CDR1 KGHDR and CDR2 SFDVKD. This CDR3 has 16 amino acids. V was pared by 9 bases and J by 7 bases, with 13 bases of the junction left unmatched. The CDR3 loop reads CATHPRTSGRKREQYF. CDR3 DNA: TGTGCCACCCATCCGCGGACTAGCGGGAGGAAAAGGGAGCAGTACTTC.

The chain has TRBV29-1 and TRBJ2-7; 7 bases line up with TRBD1. Germline-derived CDR1 and CDR2 are SQVTM and ANQGSEA. The CDR3 contains 14 residues. V lost 6 bases and J lost 2; bases outside the gene matches: 10. As DNA, the CDR3 is TGCAGCGTAGAAACCCGGGACAGCACCTACGAGCAGTACTTC. Protein: CSVETRDSTYEQYF.

This clone was counted a single time. The DNA for the CDR3 is TGTGCCAGCAGCTTAGCGACCGGACAGGGATCCGCTGAAGCTTTCTTT. Protein product: CASSLATGQGSAEAFF. The chain employs TRBV7-9 and TRBJ1-1; TRBD1 aligns across 8 bases. Germline trimming cut 0 bases from V and 6 bases from J; bases unmatched to any gene: 9. Germline CDR1 is SEHNR and CDR2 is FQNEAQ (reference sequence). CDR3 length equals 16 residues.

This rearrangement joins TRBV19 to TRBJ1-2; D is ambiguous. The CDR3 is made up of 14 amino acids. V was trimmed by 7 bases and J by 7 bases, leaving 19 bases between them. Germline-derived CDR1 and CDR2 are LNHDA and SQIVND (reference sequence). The CDR3 region is CASTPFRVPSGYTF. For the CDR3, the DNA is TGTGCCAGTACTCCTTTCCGGGTTCCCAGTGGCTACACCTTC.

This rearrangement joins TRBV18 to TRBJ2-5, with no clear D. The CDR3 sequence is 13 residues long. Germline V gene data show CDR1 as KGHSH and CDR2 as LQKENI. Trimming took 0 bases from V and 5 from J, leaving 7 bases between them. Here the CDR3 DNA reads TGTGCCAGCTCACCACCGAACGAGGAGACCCAGTACTTC. This sequence encodes CASSPPNEETQYF. Full variable domain (outside the CDR3, taken from reference TRBV18 and TRBJ2-5): NAGVMQNPRHLVRRRGQEARLRCSPMKGHSHVYWYRQLPEEGLKFMVYLQKENIIDESGMPKERFSAEFPKEGPSILRIQQVVRGDSAAYFCASSPPNEETQYFGPGTRLLVL.

This clone appeared once. The J gene is TRBJ1-6, the V gene TRBV6-5; 7 nucleotides align to TRBD1. In germline, CDR1 is MNHEY, CDR2 SVGAGI. The CDR3 is 14 amino acids. The V gene end was trimmed by 6 bases and the J gene end by 10 bases; junction bases not matched to a gene: 9. The CDR3 DNA reads as TGTGCCAGCAGCCGACAGGGCGAGGGGTCACCCCTCCACTTT. Translating it yields CASSRQGEGSPLHF.

This chain uses TRBV7-2 with TRBJ2-7; 9 positions match TRBD2. The germline V gene has CDR1 SGHTA and CDR2 FQGNSA. This CDR3 comprises 15 residues. Trimming took 5 bases from V and 2 from J; bases not matched to a gene: 7. CDR3 region: CASSAEAGGPYEQYF. The CDR3 DNA sequence: TGTGCCAGCAGCGCAGAGGCGGGAGGGCCCTACGAGCAGTACTTC.

The chain is built from TRBV27 and TRBJ1-2; 9 bases fit TRBD1. Looked up from germline, CDR1 is MNHEY and CDR2 is SMNVEV (reference sequence). V lost 8 bases, J lost 5 bases, and 12 bases stayed unmatched. CDR3 length equals 15 residues. The CDR3 region is CASGRTGAISYGYTF. CDR3 sequence (DNA): TGTGCCAGCGGTAGGACAGGGGCTATATCTTATGGCTACACCTTC.

The chain links TRBV30 to TRBJ2-1; possibly TRBD2 for D (6 bases). This CDR3 has 11 amino acids. Deletions cut 4 bases from V and 8 bases from J, with 9 bases between. CDR1 and CDR2 (germline): GTSNPN, SVGIG (reference sequence). DNA for the CDR3: TGTGCCTGGACTGGAGGGTATGAGCAGTTCTTC. Protein: CAWTGGYEQFF.

The CDR3 region is CASRQSTGVGYTF. The CDR3 DNA is TGTGCCAGCCGCCAGAGCACAGGGGTAGGCTACACCTTC. This chain uses TRBV28 with TRBJ1-2, with 7 bases matching TRBD1. CDR1 and CDR2 from the germline V gene are MDHEN and SYDVKM. V lost 8 bases, J lost 8 bases, and 11 bases stayed unmatched. The CDR3 runs 13 residues.